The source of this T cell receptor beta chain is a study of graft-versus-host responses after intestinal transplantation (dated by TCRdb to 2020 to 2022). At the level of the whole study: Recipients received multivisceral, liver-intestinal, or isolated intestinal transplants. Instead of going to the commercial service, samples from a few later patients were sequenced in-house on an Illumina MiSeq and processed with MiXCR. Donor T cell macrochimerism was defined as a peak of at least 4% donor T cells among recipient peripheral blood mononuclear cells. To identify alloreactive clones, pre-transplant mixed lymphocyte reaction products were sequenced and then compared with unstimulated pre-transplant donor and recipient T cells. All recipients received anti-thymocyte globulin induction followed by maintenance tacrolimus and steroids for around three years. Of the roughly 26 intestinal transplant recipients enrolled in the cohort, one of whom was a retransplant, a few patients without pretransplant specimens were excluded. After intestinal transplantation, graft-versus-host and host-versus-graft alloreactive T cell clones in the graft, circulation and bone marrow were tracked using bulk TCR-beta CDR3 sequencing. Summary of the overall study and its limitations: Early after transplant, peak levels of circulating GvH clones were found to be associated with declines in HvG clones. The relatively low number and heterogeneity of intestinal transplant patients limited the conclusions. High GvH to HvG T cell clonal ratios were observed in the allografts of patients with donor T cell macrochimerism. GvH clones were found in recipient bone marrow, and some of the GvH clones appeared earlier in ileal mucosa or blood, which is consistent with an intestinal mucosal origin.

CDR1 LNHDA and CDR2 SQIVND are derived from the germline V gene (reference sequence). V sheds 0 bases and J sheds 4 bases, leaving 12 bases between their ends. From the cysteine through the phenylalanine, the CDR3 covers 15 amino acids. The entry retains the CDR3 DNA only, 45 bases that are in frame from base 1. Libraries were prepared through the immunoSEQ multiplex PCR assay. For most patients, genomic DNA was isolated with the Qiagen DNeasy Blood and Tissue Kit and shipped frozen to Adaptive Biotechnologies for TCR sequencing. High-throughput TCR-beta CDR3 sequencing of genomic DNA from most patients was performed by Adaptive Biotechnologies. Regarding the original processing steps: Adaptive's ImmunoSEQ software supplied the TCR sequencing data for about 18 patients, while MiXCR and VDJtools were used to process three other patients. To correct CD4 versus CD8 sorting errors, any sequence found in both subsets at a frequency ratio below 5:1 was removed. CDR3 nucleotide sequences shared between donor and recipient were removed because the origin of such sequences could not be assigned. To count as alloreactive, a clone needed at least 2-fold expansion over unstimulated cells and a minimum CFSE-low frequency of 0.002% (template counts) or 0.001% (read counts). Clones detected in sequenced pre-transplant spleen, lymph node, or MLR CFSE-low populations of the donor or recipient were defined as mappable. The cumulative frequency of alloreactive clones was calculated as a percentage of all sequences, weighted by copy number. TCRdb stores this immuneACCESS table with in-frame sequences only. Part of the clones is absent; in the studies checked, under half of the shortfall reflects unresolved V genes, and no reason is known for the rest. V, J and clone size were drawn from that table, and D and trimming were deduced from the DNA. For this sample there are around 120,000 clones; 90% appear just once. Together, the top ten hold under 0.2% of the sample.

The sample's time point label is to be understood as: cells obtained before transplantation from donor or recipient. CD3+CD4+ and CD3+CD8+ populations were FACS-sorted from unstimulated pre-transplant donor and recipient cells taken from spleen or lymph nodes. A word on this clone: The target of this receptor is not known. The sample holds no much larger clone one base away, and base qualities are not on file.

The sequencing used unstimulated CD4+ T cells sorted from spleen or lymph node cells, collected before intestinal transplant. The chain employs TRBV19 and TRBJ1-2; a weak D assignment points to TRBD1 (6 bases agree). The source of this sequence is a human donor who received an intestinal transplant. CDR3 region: CASSIEQGGVYGYTF. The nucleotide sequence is TGTGCCAGTAGTATAGAACAGGGAGGGGTCTATGGCTACACCTTC.